This T cell receptor beta chain was obtained from a study of blood T cell repertoires in COVID-19 (TCRdb year 2020). Broadly, across the study: Samples from collaborators originated in the United States, Italy and Spain and spanned both the acute and convalescent phases of COVID-19. Sample metadata almost always included a de-identified subject ID, COVID-19 status, age in years and sex. The samples were drawn from the first 160 participants of the ongoing ImmuneRACE study and from roughly 1,300 subjects provided by 6 global collaborators. Where available, HLA class I and class II types were taken from metadata supplied by the sample provider and were not determined by assay-based typing. The material from the prospective study consisted of cDNA or gDNA derived from T cells, B-cell-depleted T cells, or PBMCs. Subjects who had been exposed to COVID-19, were actively infected with it, or had recovered from it provided the deeply sampled blood TCRbeta repertoires that made up the dataset. The repertoires were made available in a free public database intended to serve as a resource for research on the immune response to SARS-CoV-2.

Trimming removed 4 bases from V and 7 bases from J, leaving 23 bases between the germline ends. Via the germline V gene, CDR1 is SGDLS and CDR2 YYNGEE. The CDR3 goes from the cysteine to the phenylalanine over 16 residues. Only the CDR3 region is kept as DNA, spanning 48 bases read in frame from base 1. This clone was counted between two and nine times. No antigen is known for it. Base quality data are lacking; no much larger clone is found one base away. Enrolling through a virtual design, the prospective study's participants ranged in age from roughly 18 to 95 years and lived across some 22 United States geographic areas. To assign participants to cohorts, the prospective study relied on clinical history that participants themselves reported in a screening survey and a study questionnaire. Recovered participants in ImmuneRACE Cohort 3 were defined as having two consecutive negative NP/OP PCR tests, clearance from a healthcare professional, or resolution of symptoms. Each participant in the prospective study had whole blood, serum and a nasopharyngeal or oropharyngeal swab collected by mobile phlebotomists. Participants in the prospective study had the option to provide additional blood draws and questionnaires over a 2-month period. Before DNA extraction, prospective study blood samples were shipped either frozen or at room temperature.

TCRbeta CDR3 regions were amplified from genomic DNA using the immunoSEQ Assay, a bias-controlled multiplex PCR. The study's own analysis went as follows. The number of nucleated cells in each sample was estimated from the amplification of reference gene primers within the assay. To quantify the absolute abundance of each unique TCRbeta CDR3 rearrangement, sequence reads were collapsed and filtered. For each sample, productive Simpson clonality was calculated as the square root of Simpson's diversity index over productive rearrangements. The table was pulled from immuneACCESS by TCRdb, which kept in-frame rearrangements only. Such tables lose some clones; where checked, under half of the loss comes from unresolved V genes, and the rest has no known cause. V and J calls and clone size are as listed in that table; D and trimming were resolved from the DNA. A total of about 400,000 clones appear in this sample, about 83% of them only once. The ten largest clones represent roughly 9.4% of the sample.

Paper-wide results and their limitations: The quantity of clinical and demographic metadata differed by source and by participant and was supplied without curation.

Sequencing was performed on PBMCs or T cells enriched from blood (not recorded which). The source of this sequence is a woman in her forties or fifties who had recovered from COVID-19. The rearranged chain carries TRBV9 and TRBJ1-1; a tentative D match to TRBD1 spans 6 bases. The sequenced DNA is TGTGCCAGCAGCCCCCGAGGGAACAGGGACAACGGTGAAGCTTTCTTT. Its protein is CASSPRGNRDNGEAFF.